The 16 T cell receptor beta chains below all came from one sample that was sequenced in a study of blood T cell repertoires in COVID-19. The data were produced by immunoSEQ multiplex PCR, yet TCRdb's version contains in-frame clones alone and is incomplete. The table includes around 270,000 clones, 80% to 90% detected once. The source material was peripheral blood. The receptors stem from a woman in her forties or fifties with acute or convalescent COVID-19.

The chain uses TRBV15 and TRBJ2-4; maybe TRBD2 (5 bases). The length of the CDR3 is 18 residues. CDR1 LNHNV and CDR2 YYDKDF come from the germline V gene (reference sequence). V was trimmed by 3 bases and J by 3 bases, leaving 21 bases between them. CDR3 in DNA: TGTGCCACCAGCAGGGAGAGAGGGTTAACGTTAGGCAAAAACATTCAGTACTTC. Its protein is CATSRERGLTLGKNIQYF. Full variable domain (missing parts from reference TRBV15 and TRBJ2-4): DAMVIQNPRYQVTQFGKPVTLSCSQTLNHNVMYWYQQKSSQAPKLLFHYYDKDFNNEADTPDNFQSRRPNTSFCFLDIRSPGLGDTAMYLCATSRERGLTLGKNIQYFGAGTRLSVL.

The gene calls are TRBV7-2 and TRBJ2-2, with 9 bases identical to TRBD2. Unmatched junction bases numbered 1, after V lost 4 bases and J lost 1 base. This CDR3 region has 15 residues. Germline V gene sequence: CDR1 SGHTA, CDR2 FQGNSA. The DNA of the CDR3 is TGTGCCAGCAGCTCTAGCGGGATGAACACCGGGGAGCTGTTTTTT. This gives the protein CASSSSGMNTGELFF.

This chain connects TRBV7-2 to TRBJ1-2; 7 bases fit TRBD1. The CDR3 spans 13 residues. Germline-derived CDR1 and CDR2 are SGHTA and FQGNSA. Germline trimming cut 6 bases from V and 2 bases from J; bases unmatched to any gene: 3. Here the CDR3 reads CASSAGQNYGYTF. The CDR3 nucleotides are TGTGCCAGCAGTGCGGGACAGAACTATGGCTACACCTTC.

The chain recombines TRBV7-6 with TRBJ2-2; TRBD2 matches at 10 bases. Germline V gene lookup returns CDR1 SGHVS and CDR2 FNYEAQ. CDR3 length: 16 amino acids. J was trimmed by 7 bases and V by 3 bases; bases with no gene match: 8. CDR3 in DNA: TGTGCCAGCAGCTTGATAGCGGGAGGAGCGGGCGGGGAGCTGTTTTTT. This codes for CASSLIAGGAGGELFF.

The rearrangement joins TRBV5-1 to TRBJ2-7; 7 positions match TRBD2. The CDR3 totals 14 residues. V lost 0 bases and J lost 3; bases outside the gene matches: 3. Germline CDR1 reads SGHRS; CDR2 reads YFSETQ. This CDR3 is CASSLVLASYEQYF. The CDR3 DNA reads as TGCGCCAGCAGCTTGGTACTAGCGAGCTACGAGCAGTACTTC.

The rearrangement uses TRBV11-2 and TRBJ1-2; 7 bases align to TRBD1. CDR3 length: 15 amino acids. Germline-derived CDR1 and CDR2 are SGHAT and FQNNGV. Germline trimming cut 5 bases from V and 5 bases from J; bases unmatched to any gene: 11. The chain's CDR3 is CASSPTGQPSYGYTF. CDR3 DNA: TGTGCCAGCAGCCCAACGGGACAGCCTTCATATGGCTACACCTTC. Full variable domain (missing parts from reference TRBV11-2 and TRBJ1-2): EAGVAQSPRYKIIEKRQSVAFWCNPISGHATLYWYQQILGQGPKLLIQFQNNGVVDDSQLPKDRFSAERLKGVDSTLKIQPAKLEDSAVYLCASSPTGQPSYGYTFGSGTRLTVV.

The V gene is TRBV7-9, the J gene TRBJ2-7; D is undetermined. CDR1 and CDR2 (germline): SEHNR, FQNEAQ (reference sequence). CDR3 length: 14 residues. Deletions cut 0 bases from V and 2 bases from J, with 8 bases between. The chain's CDR3 is CASSLAPTTYEQYF. The CDR3 DNA is TGTGCCAGCAGCTTAGCCCCAACTACCTACGAGCAGTACTTC.

The rearrangement uses TRBV10-2 and TRBJ2-1; D might be TRBD1 (5 bases). Trimming took off 3 bases at V and 8 bases at J, with 20 bases between the two ends. CDR3 length equals 16 residues. The germline gives CDR1 WSHSY, CDR2 SAAADI. This CDR3 reads CASSEMWTQGFDEQFF. The CDR3 DNA reads as TGCGCCAGCAGTGAAATGTGGACGCAGGGTTTCGATGAGCAGTTCTTC.

The J gene is TRBJ2-5, the V gene TRBV5-1; possibly TRBD2 for D (6 bases). The CDR3 is 13 amino acids. V lost 0 bases to trimming and J lost 13 bases, with 16 bases between them. Per the germline V gene, CDR1 is SGHRS and CDR2 is YFSETQ. The CDR3 nucleotides read TGCGCCAGCAGCTTGGAGGTCGCAGGGCGGGGGTACTTC. Translated, it gives CASSLEVAGRGYF.

The V gene is TRBV5-6, the J gene TRBJ1-4; 7 bases map to TRBD1. CDR3 length equals 15 residues. V lost 4 bases to trimming and J lost 5 bases; unmatched junction nucleotides: 8. Per the germline V gene, CDR1 is SGHDT and CDR2 is YYEEEE. CDR3 region: CASSAPTGFNEKLFF. CDR3 bases: TGTGCCAGCAGCGCCCCGACAGGGTTCAATGAAAAACTGTTTTTT.

The chain combines TRBV30 with TRBJ1-5; 7 bases align to TRBD1. CDR1 is GTSNPN, CDR2 SVGIG, per germline (reference sequence). The J segment lost 5 bases and the V segment lost 0 bases, leaving 4 bases of the junction unmatched. CDR3 length: 14 amino acids. The CDR3 protein is CAWSVRGGYQPQHF. The CDR3 coding sequence is TGTGCCTGGAGTGTACGAGGGGGCTATCAGCCCCAGCATTTT.

The chain carries TRBV10-3 and TRBJ2-1, with TRBD2 matching over 7 bases. Germline values: CDR1 ENHRY, CDR2 SYGVKD. The CDR3 is made up of 15 amino acids. The V gene end was trimmed by 3 bases and the J gene end by 2 bases; junction bases not matched to a gene: 4. The CDR3 DNA sequence: TGTGCCATCAGTGACGTCGGGACTACCTACAATGAGCAGTTCTTC. Encoded protein: CAISDVGTTYNEQFF.

CDR3 protein: CASRFPDRRHRAFF. CDR3 DNA: TGTGCCAGCAGATTTCCGGACAGGAGGCACCGAGCTTTCTTT. This chain connects TRBV6-4 to TRBJ1-1; 7 nucleotides agree with TRBD1. With V trimmed by 6 bases and J by 10 bases, 14 bases remained unmatched. The CDR3 has 14 amino acids. CDR1 MRHNA and CDR2 SNTAGT come from the germline V gene.

The V gene is TRBV9, the J gene TRBJ2-1, with 9 nucleotides matching TRBD2. This CDR3 is built from 15 residues. Germline CDR1 and CDR2: SGDLS and YYNGEE. V was clipped by 0 bases and J by 8 bases; unmatched bases: 6. CDR3 amino acids: CASSVESSGGYEQFF. As DNA, the CDR3 is TGTGCCAGCAGCGTAGAGAGTAGCGGGGGCTATGAGCAGTTCTTC.

The chain recombines TRBV12-3 or TRBV12-4 with TRBJ1-4; no definite D call. V shed 1 base and J shed 10 bases, with 10 bases lying between them. CDR3 length equals 13 residues. CDR3 coding DNA: TGTGCCAGCAGTTTAGAACAAGGAGTAAAACTGTTTTTT. Translation: CASSLEQGVKLFF.

This chain links TRBV7-6 with TRBJ2-5; 15 nucleotides agree with TRBD2. The CDR3 has 21 residues. Trimming removed 4 bases from V and 9 bases from J; junction bases left unmatched: 24. Germline V gives CDR1 SGHVS, CDR2 FNYEAQ. DNA for the CDR3: TGTGCCAGCAGCTGGACTAGCGGGAGGGCCAGGCCTACAACAACGGGGGTGGCCCAGTACTTC. It specifies CASSWTSGRARPTTTGVAQYF.